Below are 28 T cell receptor beta chains sequenced from a single sample in a study of T cell repertoires in cytomegalovirus infection. TCRdb passed the reads through MiXCR, listing each CDR3 protein once. This table holds around 320,000 distinct CDR3 sequences, around 9.5% found once. The specimen sequenced was PBMCs. The receptors originated from a human donor in good health (CMV status not recorded). Some clones in this sample may be carry-over from other donors' samples.

This clonotype was counted ten times or more. V gene TRBV7-2 combines with J gene TRBJ2-1, with 16 bases aligning to TRBD2. This CDR3 spans 18 amino acids. Germline CDR1 SGHTA, CDR2 FQGNSA. V lost 2 bases, J lost 8 bases, and 9 bases stayed unmatched. CDR3 loop: CASSLKVGLAGGGHEQFF. The CDR3 bases are TGTGCCAGCAGCTTAAAAGTGGGACTAGCGGGAGGGGGCCATGAGCAGTTCTTC. The full variable domain, completed using reference TRBV7-2 and TRBJ2-1, is GAGVSQSPSNKVTEKGKDVELRCDPISGHTALYWYRQSLGQGLEFLIYFQGNSAPDKSGLPSDRFSAERTGGSVSTLTIQRTQQEDSAVYLCASSLKVGLAGGGHEQFFGPGTRLTVL.

This clonotype was detected many times. This sequence joins TRBV7-2 and TRBJ2-7; D ambiguous. Trimming removed 5 bases from V and 3 bases from J, with 8 bases in between. Per germline, CDR1 SGHTA and CDR2 FQGNSA. CDR3 length: 12 amino acids. The DNA of the CDR3 is TGTGCCAGCAGCGTAACCAACTACGAGCAGTACTTC. This translates into CASSVTNYEQYF.

The chain combines TRBV18 with TRBJ2-7; 8 nucleotides match TRBD1. Germline-derived CDR1 and CDR2 are KGHSH and LQKENI. The CDR3 contains 12 residues. Trimming took 6 bases from V and 3 from J; bases not matched to a gene: 1. CDR3 amino acids: CASSTGGYEQYF. As DNA, the CDR3 is TGTGCCAGCTCCACAGGGGGCTACGAGCAGTACTTC.

This clonotype was observed a handful of times. The V call is TRBV25-1, the J call TRBJ2-5; a weak D match, TRBD2 (6 bases). The CDR3 length is 14 residues. V was shortened by 6 bases and J by 6 bases, with 17 bases between the two germline ends. Germline values: CDR1 MGHDK, CDR2 SYGVNS. CDR3 bases: TGTGCCAGCAGCCCCAAACGGGGGAGGAAGACCCAGTACTTC. Amino acid sequence: CASSPKRGRKTQYF.

This rearrangement joins TRBV6-1 to TRBJ1-5; D gene unclear. V was trimmed by 2 bases and J by 6 bases, leaving 11 bases between them. The CDR3 spans 14 residues. Germline V CDR1 and CDR2: MNHNS, SASEGT. CDR3 coding DNA: TGTGCCAGCAGTGAAAGTGGCGGGCGTCAGCCCCAGCATTTT. Amino acid sequence: CASSESGGRQPQHF.

This clonotype was recorded a few times. The chain recombines TRBV6-2 or TRBV6-3 with TRBJ2-3, with 7 bases aligning to TRBD1. Germline assignment: CDR1 MNHEY and CDR2 SVGEGT. J was trimmed by 3 bases and V by 6 bases; bases with no gene match: 9. The CDR3 length is 15 residues. CDR3 DNA: TGTGCCAGCAGCCGGGACAGACTAAGGACAGATACGCAGTATTTT. It yields the protein CASSRDRLRTDTQYF.

This clonotype was counted between two and nine times. V and J are TRBV7-3 and TRBJ2-7; TRBD1 aligns across 7 bases. CDR3 size: 14 residues. Germline CDR1 SGHTA, CDR2 FQGTGA. V shed 4 bases, J shed 5 bases, and the junction held 8 bases outside the gene matches. The CDR3 reads CASSYPTGVHEQYF. The CDR3 coding sequence is TGTGCCAGCAGCTATCCCACAGGGGTGCACGAGCAGTACTTC.

This clonotype was detected many times. The V and J genes are TRBV7-2 and TRBJ1-2; D possibly corresponds to TRBD1 (5 bases). V lost 1 base to trimming and J lost 2 bases, with 11 bases between them. This CDR3 has 15 amino acids. Germline V lookup: CDR1 SGHTA, CDR2 FQGNSA. The CDR3 sequence: CASSLGQPRNYGYTF. CDR3 sequence (DNA): TGTGCCAGCAGCTTAGGACAGCCTAGAAACTATGGCTACACCTTC.

This clonotype has at least ten counts. This chain joins TRBV27 and TRBJ1-2, with 10 nucleotides matching TRBD1. This CDR3 is 13 amino acids long. Looked up from germline, CDR1 is MNHEY and CDR2 is SMNVEV (reference sequence). The V segment lost 5 bases and the J segment 7 bases; nucleotides outside the gene matches: 4. CDR3 nucleotide sequence: TGTGCCAGCAGTCTGACAGGGGGCGTTGGCTACACCTTC. This translates into CASSLTGGVGYTF.

This clonotype was seen repeatedly, ten times or more. The chain uses TRBV7-2 and TRBJ2-2; D gene uncertain. The CDR3 loop spans 14 amino acids. The germline V gene encodes CDR1 SGHTA and CDR2 FQGNSA. V dropped 3 bases and J dropped 5 bases, with 10 bases sitting between them. CDR3 protein: CASSFAQNTGELFF. CDR3 in DNA: TGTGCCAGCAGCTTCGCACAAAATACCGGGGAGCTGTTTTTT.

The table lists this clonotype with a few counts. The genes are TRBV18 and TRBJ2-1, with 12 nucleotides matching TRBD2. The CDR3 extends over 18 amino acids. Trimming cost V 6 bases and J 0 bases; bases outside gene matches: 9. Per germline, CDR1 KGHSH and CDR2 LQKENI. The chain's CDR3 is CASSSLLTSGSSYNEQFF. For the CDR3, the DNA is TGTGCCAGCTCCTCCCTCCTGACTAGCGGGAGCTCCTACAATGAGCAGTTCTTC.

The DNA of the CDR3 is TGTGCCATCAGTAGGGACGGAGGCTACAATGAGCAGTTCTTC. This translates into CAISRDGGYNEQFF. The gene calls are TRBV10-3 and TRBJ2-1; D possibly uses TRBD1 or TRBD2 (5 bases each). V was pared by 5 bases and J by 3 bases, with 11 bases between. Germline V gene data show CDR1 as ENHRY and CDR2 as SYGVKD. This CDR3 has 14 amino acids.

This clonotype was detected many times. The V gene is TRBV7-2, the J gene TRBJ2-5; 7 bases line up with TRBD2. The length of the CDR3 is 13 residues. V was clipped by 5 bases and J by 4 bases; unmatched bases: 4. Germline CDR1 reads SGHTA; CDR2 reads FQGNSA. CDR3 DNA sequence: TGTGCCAGCAGCAGGGACTATGGAGAGACCCAGTACTTC. Its protein product is CASSRDYGETQYF.

This rearrangement joins TRBV14 to TRBJ2-6; D gene ambiguous. The CDR3 sequence is 16 residues long. The germline CDR1 and CDR2 sequences are SGHDN and FVKESK. V dropped 5 bases and J dropped 0 bases, with 11 bases sitting between them. The CDR3 coding sequence is TGTGCCAGCAGCTCCTGGACGCCCTCTGGGGCCAACGTCCTGACTTTC. Its protein is CASSSWTPSGANVLTF.

This clonotype was detected a few times. The genes are TRBV20-1 and TRBJ1-1, with D hard to call. CDR1 and CDR2 (germline): DFQATT, SNEGSKA (reference sequence). V was clipped by 4 bases and J by 10 bases, with 19 bases between them. CDR3 length equals 13 residues. This CDR3 is CSAKWGREGRAFF. For the CDR3, the DNA is TGCAGTGCTAAATGGGGTCGAGAGGGTCGAGCTTTCTTT.

The sample holds many counts of this clonotype. The V call is TRBV7-9, the J call TRBJ2-3; no definite D call. V was shortened by 4 bases and J by 4 bases, with 9 bases between the two germline ends. The germline CDR1 and CDR2 sequences are SEHNR and FQNEAQ (reference sequence). The CDR3 runs 13 residues. The CDR3 is CASSSEYSDTQYF. CDR3 sequence (DNA): TGTGCCAGCAGCTCGGAGTATTCAGATACGCAGTATTTT.

This clonotype was observed at least ten times. The chain uses TRBV7-2 and TRBJ2-5; weak D call: TRBD1 (5 bases). V lost 2 bases to trimming and J lost 2 bases, with 12 bases between them. This CDR3 region has 15 residues. CDR1 is SGHTA, CDR2 FQGNSA, per germline. The CDR3 here is CASSLQLGVQETQYF. The CDR3 DNA follows: TGTGCCAGCAGCTTACAGCTAGGGGTACAAGAGACCCAGTACTTC. Variable domain in full (rest from reference TRBV7-2 and TRBJ2-5): GAGVSQSPSNKVTEKGKDVELRCDPISGHTALYWYRQSLGQGLEFLIYFQGNSAPDKSGLPSDRFSAERTGGSVSTLTIQRTQQEDSAVYLCASSLQLGVQETQYFGPGTRLLVL.

The chain carries TRBV6-2 or TRBV6-3 and TRBJ2-3, with 13 positions matching TRBD2. The CDR3 runs to 19 residues. The V and J ends lost 6 bases and 4 bases, in that order; junction bases with no gene match: 16. Germline V gene sequence: CDR1 MNHEY, CDR2 SVGEGT. CDR3 DNA sequence: TGTGCCAGCAGACAAATAATGGGCGGACTAGCGGGAGACGCAGATACGCAGTATTTT. It encodes CASRQIMGGLAGDADTQYF.

This clonotype came up a few times. This chain links TRBV20-1 with TRBJ2-3; TRBD2 matches at 13 bases. The germline gives CDR1 DFQATT, CDR2 SNEGSKA (reference sequence). CDR3 size: 19 residues. Trimming at V came to 4 bases and at J to 0 bases, leaving 13 bases not matched to a gene. The CDR3 is CSAKPGLAGTITSTDTQYF. The CDR3 bases are TGCAGTGCTAAACCGGGACTAGCGGGGACGATAACGAGCACAGATACGCAGTATTTT.

This clonotype has more than one count but fewer than ten. This chain links TRBV7-9 with TRBJ2-1, with D perhaps TRBD2 (5 bases). The CDR3 runs 16 residues. V gave up 5 bases and J gave up 2 bases, with 16 bases separating them. From germline, CDR1 is SEHNR and CDR2 FQNEAQ (reference sequence). This CDR3 is CASSPRGVMTYNEQFF. The CDR3 region has the DNA TGTGCCAGCAGCCCCCGGGGAGTTATGACCTACAATGAGCAGTTCTTC.

On this clonotype: Being one base from a much bigger clone, this may be a read error. V usage is TRBV15 and J usage is TRBJ2-7; D is undetermined. Germline assignment: CDR1 LNHNV and CDR2 YYDKDF (reference sequence). The CDR3 loop spans 15 amino acids. The CDR3 region has the DNA TGTGCCACCAACAGAGATTTGACGAGCTCCTACGAGCAGTACTTC. Protein sequence: CATNRDLTSSYEQYF.

A note on this clonotype: A much bigger clone sits one base away, suggesting this may be a read error. V and J are TRBV5-5 and TRBJ1-2; TRBD1 matches 8 bases. After removal of 4 bases from V and 3 bases from J, the junction contained 2 bases not matched to a gene. This CDR3 contains 13 residues. Germline V gene data show CDR1 as SGHKS and CDR2 as YYEKEE (reference sequence). CDR3: CASSPGQDYGYTF. CDR3 bases: TGTGCCAGCAGCCCGGGACAGGACTATGGCTACACCTTC.

The CDR3 DNA reads as TGCAGTGCTGTCCCTTCGGTGGGTAGCGGGGCCAAAAACATTCAGTACTTC. It encodes CSAVPSVGSGAKNIQYF. The V and J genes are TRBV20-1 and TRBJ2-4; 7 bases are a match to TRBD2. This CDR3 has 17 residues. The J segment lost 1 base and the V segment lost 5 bases, leaving 14 bases of the junction unmatched. The V gene's germline CDR1 is DFQATT and CDR2 SNEGSKA (reference sequence).

This clonotype was observed at least ten times. The chain links TRBV7-6 to TRBJ2-5, with 12 bases fitting TRBD2. Germline V gene sequence: CDR1 SGHVS, CDR2 FNYEAQ. The CDR3 contains 17 residues. J gave up 7 bases and V 1 base, and 10 bases lay outside the gene matches. The CDR3 loop is CASSLDSSGGAVGTQYF. Written as DNA, the CDR3 is TGTGCCAGCAGCTTAGATTCTAGCGGGGGGGCCGTGGGGACCCAGTACTTC.

This clonotype was seen at least ten times. The rearrangement uses TRBV6-2 or TRBV6-3 and TRBJ1-5; 8 bases are shared with TRBD1. The germline CDR1 and CDR2 sequences are MNHEY and SVGEGT. The V segment lost 5 bases and the J segment 2 bases; nucleotides outside the gene matches: 8. This CDR3 has 16 residues. Written as DNA, the CDR3 is TGTGCCAGCAGTCCCCCCGAGACAGGGGGCAATCAGCCCCAGCATTTT. Protein product: CASSPPETGGNQPQHF.

The table lists this clonotype with many counts. The chain combines TRBV25-1 with TRBJ1-2; 9 bases are shared with TRBD1. V lost 4 bases, J lost 4 bases, and 4 bases stayed unmatched. The germline gives CDR1 MGHDK, CDR2 SYGVNS. The CDR3 covers 14 residues. CDR3 nucleotide sequence: TGTGCCAGCAGTGCCGGGACAGGGCTCTATGGCTACACCTTC. It translates to CASSAGTGLYGYTF.

This clonotype has more than one count but fewer than ten. This chain links TRBV4-1 with TRBJ1-1, with a possible D match to TRBD1 (5 bases). This CDR3 spans 14 amino acids. Trimming took off 6 bases at V and 5 bases at J, with 16 bases between the two ends. CDR1 and CDR2 from the germline V gene are MGHRA and YSYEKL. The CDR3 DNA is TGCGCCAGCAGTACGACAGTGCTGGGGACTGAAGCTTTCTTT. Translating gives CASSTTVLGTEAFF.

The chain combines TRBV6-1 with TRBJ2-5; D uncertain. This CDR3 has 12 residues. CDR1 is MNHNS and CDR2 is SASEGT in the germline V gene. The ends were cut back, 4 bases at V and 5 bases at J, with 8 bases in the middle. CDR3 DNA: TGTGCCAGCAGTGGGGTGGAGGAGACCCAGTACTTC. It codes for CASSGVEETQYF.